This TCR beta chain was sequenced for a study of blood T cell repertoires in COVID-19. Donors of Cohort 3 who recovered were those that had two negative PCRs, clearance, or symptom resolution. Method: immunoSEQ multiplex PCR; TCRdb's copy keeps in-frame clones and lacks some. The sample includes almost 250,000 clones, approximately 90% of them seen just once. The receptor comes from a woman aged 25 to 39 who had recovered from COVID-19. The source material was PBMCs or T cells enriched from blood (not recorded which).

For the CDR3, the DNA is TGTGCCACCAGCAGAGGGACAGGGGCGAAAGATACGCAGTATTTT. As protein: CATSRGTGAKDTQYF. V gene TRBV15 combines with J gene TRBJ2-3; TRBD1 aligns across 9 bases. The CDR3 has 15 amino acids. V gave up 1 base and J gave up 5 bases; unmatched junction bases: 4. Germline lookup yields CDR1 LNHNV and CDR2 YYDKDF (reference sequence).